These 8 T cell receptor beta chains were all obtained from the same sample, sequenced in a study of blood T cell repertoires in COVID-19. The assay was immunoSEQ multiplex PCR, and TCRdb's table has in-frame clones only and misses some. The sample lists around 310,000 clones, 90% seen once, with around 0.97% in the top ten. Sequenced input: peripheral blood. The receptors originated from a woman aged 40 to 50 with COVID-19, enrolled during active disease.

The V call is TRBV5-4, the J call TRBJ2-3; D might be TRBD2 (5 bases). Trimming took off 4 bases at V and 2 bases at J, with 20 bases between the two ends. The germline V gene has CDR1 SGHNT and CDR2 YYREEE (reference sequence). This CDR3 has 17 residues. CDR3 DNA sequence: TGTGCCAGCAGCCCTCCCGGGCCCCTGGGAGTCACAGATACGCAGTATTTT. Translated: CASSPPGPLGVTDTQYF.

This chain connects TRBV6-5 to TRBJ1-2; 7 nucleotides agree with TRBD1. V shed 0 bases and J 5 bases; nucleotides not matched to a gene: 9. There are 16 residues in the CDR3. From germline, CDR1 is MNHEY and CDR2 SVGAGI. The CDR3 sequence: CASSYSGTGVRYGYTF. The DNA of the CDR3 is TGTGCCAGCAGTTACTCCGGTACAGGGGTACGATATGGCTACACCTTC.

The chain joins TRBV19 to TRBJ1-2; 9 bases agree with TRBD1. V shed 7 bases and J 8 bases; nucleotides not matched to a gene: 11. Germline assignment: CDR1 LNHDA and CDR2 SQIVND (reference sequence). The CDR3 totals 14 residues. The CDR3 sequence is CASTGRGQGDGYTF. The CDR3 coding sequence is TGTGCCAGTACCGGAAGGGGACAGGGAGACGGCTACACCTTC.

The gene calls are TRBV23-1 and TRBJ2-3, with TRBD1 identical over 10 bases. TRBV23-1 is given ORF status, its function remaining uncertain. V dropped 5 bases and J dropped 4; count of bases not matched to a gene: 6. The CDR3 runs to 15 residues. The CDR3, as DNA: TGCGCCAGCAGTAAGACAGGGGGCGAGGCAGATACGCAGTATTTT. Translating gives CASSKTGGEADTQYF.

This sequence joins TRBV28 and TRBJ2-7; 8 nucleotides match TRBD1. The germline gives CDR1 MDHEN, CDR2 SYDVKM. This CDR3 spans 15 amino acids. The V and J ends lost 6 bases and 2 bases, in that order; junction bases with no gene match: 9. For the CDR3, the DNA is TGTGCCAGCAGACCAACAGGGGGAGCCGCCTACGAGCAGTACTTC. Protein: CASRPTGGAAYEQYF. The full variable domain, completed using reference TRBV28 and TRBJ2-7, is DVKVTQSSRYLVKRTGEKVFLECVQDMDHENMFWYRQDPGLGLRLIYFSYDVKMKEKGDIPEGYSVSREKKERFSLILESASTNQTSMYLCASRPTGGAAYEQYFGPGTRLTVT.

The gene calls are TRBV7-2 and TRBJ2-5; D not certain. The germline V gene has CDR1 SGHTA and CDR2 FQGNSA. The V end was cut by 6 bases, the J end by 2 bases, with 13 bases between. The length of the CDR3 is 14 residues. CDR3 nucleotides: TGTGCCAGCAGGCTTACCCCGGAGCAAGAGACCCAGTACTTC. It encodes CASRLTPEQETQYF.

This chain links TRBV6-5 with TRBJ1-1; D is undetermined. V was shortened by 4 bases and J by 0 bases, with 12 bases between the two germline ends. CDR1 is MNHEY and CDR2 is SVGAGI in the germline V gene. The CDR3 is made up of 15 amino acids. The CDR3 loop is CASSSRGRVNTEAFF. In DNA form, the CDR3 reads TGTGCCAGCAGTTCCCGCGGGAGGGTGAACACTGAAGCTTTCTTT.

In its sample, this clone was seen once. The chain recombines TRBV19 with TRBJ2-3; TRBD2 agrees at 14 bases. Germline CDR1 reads LNHDA; CDR2 reads SQIVND (reference sequence). Trimming at V came to 0 bases and at J to 12 bases, leaving 2 bases not matched to a gene. The CDR3 spans 14 residues. In nucleotides, the CDR3 is TGTGCCAGTAGTATAGAGACTAGCGGGGGGGCCCAGTATTTT. It encodes CASSIETSGGAQYF.